This T cell receptor (beta chain) stems from a study of cytomegalovirus exposure and HLA in healthy donors. PCR primers comprised 60 Vbeta and 13 Jbeta primers. The table came from immunoSEQ multiplex PCR; TCRdb's copy has only in-frame clones and leaves some out. The profile shows around 150,000 clones, 70% to 80% of them singletons. The CDR3 consists of 14 residues. Points on this clone: The germline gene is not matched at one end of the junction; a read error may be the cause.

Sequencing was carried out using PBMCs. The J gene is TRBJ2-7, the V gene TRBV6-7, with TRBD1 matching over 9 bases. TRBV6-7 counts as an open reading frame of uncertain function. The sequence was obtained from a man aged 25-45 years in good health and CMV-seronegative. CDR3 sequence (DNA): TGTGACAGCAGTTTCAGGGACAGGGCTTACGAGCAGTACTTC. Encoded protein: CDSSFRDRAYEQYF.